This T cell receptor (beta chain) is drawn from a study of T cell responses to AZD1222 COVID-19 vaccine. Findings and caveats of the study: All repertoire sampling was performed exclusively after the peak T cell response. Only six or seven AZD1222 recipients tested seropositive at baseline. Elevations in Spike-specific TCR breadth and depth followed administration of two AZD1222 doses.

On this clone itself: Its target is unknown.

Germline CDR1 is ENHRY and CDR2 is SYGVKD. The CDR3 is 17 amino acids. With V trimmed by 10 bases and J by 0 bases, 12 bases remained unmatched. Repertoires were generated with immunoSEQ multiplex PCR, while TCRdb's copy carries only in-frame clones and drops some. The sample includes some 24,000 clones, about 88% of them seen just once. The TCR was taken from an adult who received the AZD1222 COVID-19 vaccine. V is TRBV10-3 and J is TRBJ1-4; 9 bases line up with TRBD1. Source: peripheral blood, taken 28 days after the second AZD1222 dose. The CDR3 DNA is TGTGCCACGTTTCCCGGGACAGGGACAACAACTAATGAAAAACTGTTTTTT. Protein: CATFPGTGTTTNEKLFF.